Only one count was recorded for the clone carrying this T cell receptor beta chain. It was from alopecia areata patients that lesional scalp punch biopsies and peripheral blood were collected. Following extraction, RNA underwent reverse transcription to cDNA, which served as the sequencing template. TCRdb keeps only in-frame clones here, not all; method: immunoSEQ multiplex PCR. Of approximately 12,000 clones in the sample, 50% to 65% were seen once. This record belongs to a study of CD8+ T cells in alopecia areata. About the research overall: In an open-label trial, patients got 5 to 10 mg tofacitinib twice daily. Tofacitinib treatment spanned 6 to 18 months, with 6 months off drug afterward.

There are 18 residues in the CDR3. V lost 2 bases and J lost 3; bases outside the gene matches: 14. CDR1 is KGHSH and CDR2 is LQKENI in the germline V gene. This rearrangement joins TRBV18 to TRBJ2-3, with 7 nucleotides matching TRBD2. This sequence was found in a human donor with alopecia areata. The sample taken for sequencing was skin. CDR3 in amino acids: CASSPFPPRGSATDTQYF. As DNA, the CDR3 is TGTGCCAGCTCACCATTTCCCCCTCGCGGGAGTGCGACAGATACGCAGTATTTT. The entire variable domain, with the rest obtained from reference TRBV18 and TRBJ2-3, is as follows: NAGVMQNPRHLVRRRGQEARLRCSPMKGHSHVYWYRQLPEEGLKFMVYLQKENIIDESGMPKERFSAEFPKEGPSILRIQQVVRGDSAAYFCASSPFPPRGSATDTQYFGPGTRLTVL.